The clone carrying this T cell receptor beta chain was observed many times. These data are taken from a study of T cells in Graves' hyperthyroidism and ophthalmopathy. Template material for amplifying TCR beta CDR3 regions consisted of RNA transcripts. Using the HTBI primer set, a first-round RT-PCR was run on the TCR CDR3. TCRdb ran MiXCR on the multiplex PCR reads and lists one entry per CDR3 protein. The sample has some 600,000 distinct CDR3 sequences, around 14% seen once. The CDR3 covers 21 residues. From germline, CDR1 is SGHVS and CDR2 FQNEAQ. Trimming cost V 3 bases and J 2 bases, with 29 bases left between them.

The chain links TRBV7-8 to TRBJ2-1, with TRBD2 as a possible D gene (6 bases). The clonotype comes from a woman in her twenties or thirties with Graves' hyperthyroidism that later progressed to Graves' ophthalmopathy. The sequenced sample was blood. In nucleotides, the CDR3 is TGTGCCAGCAGCTTTTTTGCGGGAAGTGGTAGGTCCCAACATACCTACAATGAGCAGTTCTTC. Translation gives CASSFFAGSGRSQHTYNEQFF.